These 7 T cell receptor beta chains came from one sample sequenced in a study of T cells in localized non-small cell lung cancer. The data were produced by immunoSEQ multiplex PCR, yet TCRdb's version contains in-frame clones alone and is incomplete. The sample includes roughly 2,700 clones, roughly 29% of them seen just once. Sequencing used lung tumor tissue, obtained before any cancer treatment. These receptors all come from a woman aged 40 to 75 with stage III lung adenocarcinoma.

This clone is labeled large. The chain links TRBV19 to TRBJ1-1; D uncertain. V was shortened by 7 bases and J by 1 base, with 13 bases between the two germline ends. In germline, CDR1 is LNHDA, CDR2 SQIVND (reference sequence). CDR3 length: 14 amino acids. CDR3 protein: CASTIGVANTEAFF. The CDR3 coding sequence is TGTGCCAGTACCATTGGGGTGGCGAACACTGAAGCTTTCTTT.

This clone was seen a handful of times. V gene TRBV19 combines with J gene TRBJ2-3, with 9 positions matching TRBD1. J was trimmed by 1 base and V by 5 bases; bases with no gene match: 4. The CDR3 sequence is 15 residues long. CDR1 is LNHDA and CDR2 is SQIVND in the germline V gene (reference sequence). The CDR3: CASSRTGAGTDTQYF. The CDR3 DNA is TGTGCCAGTAGTCGGACAGGGGCTGGCACAGATACGCAGTATTTT.

This clone is labeled medium-sized. The chain is built from TRBV6-8 and TRBJ2-7, with D perhaps matching TRBD2 (6 bases). Trimming took 11 bases from V and 7 from J, leaving 18 bases between them. The germline V gene has CDR1 MNHGY and CDR2 SAAAGT. CDR3 size: 12 residues. DNA of the CDR3: TGTGCCCGACGTGGGGGGTCCGGGGAGCAGTACTTC. The encoded protein is CARRGGSGEQYF.

The chain employs TRBV19 and TRBJ1-2; 10 nucleotides align to TRBD1. With 6 bases clipped from V and 4 bases from J, the junction kept 5 bases outside the gene matches. CDR3 length equals 14 residues. Germline lookup yields CDR1 LNHDA and CDR2 SQIVND (reference sequence). CDR3: CASRIGTGVYGYTF. The CDR3 DNA reads TGTGCCAGTAGGATYGGGACAGGGGTCTATGGCTACACCTTC.

The chain couples TRBV6-8 to TRBJ1-1; TRBD1 is a possible D gene (5 bases). The CDR3 extends over 13 amino acids. The germline V and J ends were trimmed by 10 bases and 0 bases, with 12 bases remaining between them. CDR1 is MNHGY, CDR2 SAAAGT, per germline. The DNA of the CDR3 is TGTGCCACCGGGGGGGTAATGAACACTGAAGCTTTCTTT. This sequence encodes CATGGVMNTEAFF.

This clone was detected a few times. J is TRBJ1-5 and V is TRBV10-3; D gene ambiguous. The CDR3 contains 12 residues. Germline values: CDR1 ENHRY, CDR2 SYGVKD. V shed 9 bases and J shed 1 base, with 7 bases lying between them. CDR3 nucleotide sequence: TGTGCCATGGGGTCGAGCAATCAGCCCCAGCATTTT. Residues: CAMGSSNQPQHF.

The rearrangement uses TRBV28 and TRBJ1-2; 9 nucleotides align to TRBD1. The CDR3 is 15 residues long. Trimming at V came to 1 base and at J to 7 bases, leaving 7 bases not matched to a gene. The germline V gene encodes CDR1 MDHEN and CDR2 SYDVKM. CDR3 sequence (DNA): TGTGCCAGCAGTTTATCCTGGACAGGGGAGGGTGGCTACACCTTC. Translation gives CASSLSWTGEGGYTF.